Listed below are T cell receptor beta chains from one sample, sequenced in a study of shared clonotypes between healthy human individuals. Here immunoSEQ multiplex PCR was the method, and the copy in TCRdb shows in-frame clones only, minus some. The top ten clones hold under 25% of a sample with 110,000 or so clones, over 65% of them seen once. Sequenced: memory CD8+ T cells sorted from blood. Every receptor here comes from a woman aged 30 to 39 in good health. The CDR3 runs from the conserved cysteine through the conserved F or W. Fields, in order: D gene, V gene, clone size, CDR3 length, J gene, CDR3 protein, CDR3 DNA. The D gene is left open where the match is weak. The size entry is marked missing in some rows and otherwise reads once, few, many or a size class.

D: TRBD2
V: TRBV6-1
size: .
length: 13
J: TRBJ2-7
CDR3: CATTAGDSYEQYF
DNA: TGTGCCACCACGGCGGGAGACTCCTACGAGCAGTACTTC

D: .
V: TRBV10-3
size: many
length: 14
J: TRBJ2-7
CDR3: CAISEEESSYEQYF
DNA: TGTGCCATCAGTGAGGAGGAGAGCTCCTACGAGCAGTACTTC

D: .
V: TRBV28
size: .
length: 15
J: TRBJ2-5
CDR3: CASSYWGSDGETQYF
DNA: TGTGCCAGCAGTTATTGGGGGTCGGACGGAGAGACCCAGTACTTC

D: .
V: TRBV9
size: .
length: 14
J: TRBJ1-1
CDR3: CASSVGWGNTEAFF
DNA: TGTGCCAGCAGCGTAGGGTGGGGGAACACTGAAGCTTTCTTT

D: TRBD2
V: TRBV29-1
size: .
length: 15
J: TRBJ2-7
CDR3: CSVVGLAGGFYEQYF
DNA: TGCAGCGTTGTGGGACTAGCGGGAGGGTTCTACGAGCAGTACTTC

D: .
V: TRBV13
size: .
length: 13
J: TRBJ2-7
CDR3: CASTLLGAYEQYF
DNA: TGTGCCAGCACCCTCCTCGGGGCCTACGAGCAGTACTTC

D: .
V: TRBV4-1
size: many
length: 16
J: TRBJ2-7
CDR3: CASSQKGSFVHGEQYF
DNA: TGCGCCAGCAGCCAAAAGGGAAGCTTTGTGCACGGAGAGCAGTACTTC

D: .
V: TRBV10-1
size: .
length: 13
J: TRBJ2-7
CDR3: CASSEGGLYEQYF
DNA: TGCGCCAGCAGTGAAGGGGGGTTATACGAGCAGTACTTC

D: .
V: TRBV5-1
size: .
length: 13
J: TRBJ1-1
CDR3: CASSLQGDTEAFF
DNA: TGCGCCAGCAGCTTGCAGGGCGACACTGAAGCTTTCTTT

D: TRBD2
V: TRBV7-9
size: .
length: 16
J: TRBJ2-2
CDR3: CASSPEAGGPTGELFF
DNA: TGTGCCAGCAGCCCCGAGGCGGGAGGGCCGACCGGGGAGCTGTTTTTT

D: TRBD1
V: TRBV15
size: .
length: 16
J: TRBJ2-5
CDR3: CATSGSGTVFGETQYF
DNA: TGTGCCACCAGCGGGTCAGGGACAGTCTTTGGAGAGACCCAGTACTTC

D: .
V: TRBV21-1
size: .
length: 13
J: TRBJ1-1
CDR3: CASSNITNTEAFF
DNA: TGTGCCAGCAGCAATATTACGAACACTGAAGCTTTCTTT

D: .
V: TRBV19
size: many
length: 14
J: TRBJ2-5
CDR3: CASRLWGGEETQYF
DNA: TGTGCCAGTAGACTATGGGGCGGGGAAGAGACCCAGTACTTC

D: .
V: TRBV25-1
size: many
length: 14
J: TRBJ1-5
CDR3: CASSGSGPNQPQHF
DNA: TGTGCCAGCAGTGGTTCAGGGCCCAATCAGCCCCAGCATTTT

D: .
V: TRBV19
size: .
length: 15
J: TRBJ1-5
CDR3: CASSPRAGVNQPQHF
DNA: TGTGCCAGTAGTCCGAGGGCAGGGGTTAATCAGCCCCAGCATTTT

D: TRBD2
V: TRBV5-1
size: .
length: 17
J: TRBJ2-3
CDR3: CASSIRLAGGSTDTQYF
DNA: TGCGCCAGCAGCATAAGACTAGCGGGAGGATCGACAGATACGCAGTATTTT

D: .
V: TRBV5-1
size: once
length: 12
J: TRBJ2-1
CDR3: CASSTTSNEQFF
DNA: TGCGCCAGCAGCACCACTAGCAATGAGCAGTTCTTC

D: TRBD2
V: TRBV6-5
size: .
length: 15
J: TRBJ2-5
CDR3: CASSNEAGGRETQYF
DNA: TGTGCCAGCAGTAACGAAGCGGGAGGGCGGGAGACCCAGTACTTC

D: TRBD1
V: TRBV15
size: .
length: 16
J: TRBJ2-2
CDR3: CATSTRQGFVTGELFF
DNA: TGTGCCACCAGTACCCGACAGGGGTTTGTTACCGGGGAGCTGTTTTTT

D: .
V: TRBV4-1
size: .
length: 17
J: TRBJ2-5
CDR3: CASSQDLGRTFQETQYF
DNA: TGCGCCAGCAGCCAAGATTTGGGCAGAACTTTCCAAGAGACCCAGTACTTC

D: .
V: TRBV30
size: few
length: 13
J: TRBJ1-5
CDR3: CAWSVGGDQPQHF
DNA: TGTGCCTGGAGTGTTGGAGGGGATCAGCCCCAGCATTTT

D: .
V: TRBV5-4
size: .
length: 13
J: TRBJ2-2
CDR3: CASRSGNTGELFF
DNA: TGTGCCAGCAGATCGGGGAACACCGGGGAGCTGTTTTTT

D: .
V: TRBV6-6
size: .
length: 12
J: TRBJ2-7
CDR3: CAVRDMTYEQYF
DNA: TGTGCCGTGAGGGACATGACCTACGAGCAGTACTTC

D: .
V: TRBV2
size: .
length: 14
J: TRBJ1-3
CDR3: CASSDRGFGNTIYF
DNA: TGTGCCAGCAGTGATAGGGGGTTTGGAAACACCATATATTTT